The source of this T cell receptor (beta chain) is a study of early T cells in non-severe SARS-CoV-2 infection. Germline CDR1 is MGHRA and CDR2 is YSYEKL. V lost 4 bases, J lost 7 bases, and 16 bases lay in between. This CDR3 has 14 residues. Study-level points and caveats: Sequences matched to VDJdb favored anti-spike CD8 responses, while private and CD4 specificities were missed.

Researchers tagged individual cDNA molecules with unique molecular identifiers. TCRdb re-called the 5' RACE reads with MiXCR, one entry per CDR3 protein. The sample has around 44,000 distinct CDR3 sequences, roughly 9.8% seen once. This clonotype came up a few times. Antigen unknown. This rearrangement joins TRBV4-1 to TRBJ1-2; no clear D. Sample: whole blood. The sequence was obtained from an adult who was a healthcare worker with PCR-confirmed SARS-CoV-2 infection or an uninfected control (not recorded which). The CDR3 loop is CASSPEEVGGGYTF. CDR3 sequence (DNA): TGCGCCAGCAGCCCCGAGGAGGTAGGAGGTGGCTACACCTTC.